This T cell receptor beta chain came from a study of blood T cells in healthy people across ages. A second PCR of roughly 7 to 11 cycles used a sample-barcoded 5' primer and a J-beta primer mix. The template-switch adaptor was a 5' adaptor with 12 random nucleotides. It tagged each cDNA molecule. TCRdb used MiXCR to reprocess the 5' RACE reads, holding one entry per CDR3 protein. The sample comprises more than 650,000 distinct CDR3 sequences, roughly 26% of which are singletons, and over 2.5% rests with the top ten. This clonotype was picked up a small number of times. The CDR3 runs to 13 residues. Trimming cost V 4 bases and J 6 bases, with 12 bases left between them. Looked up from germline, CDR1 is SGHAT and CDR2 is FQNNGV. The same sample was also studied in work on T cells of mothers and their children. This second study says: Each child contributed some 3 million TCR beta CDR3 reads, while each mother contributed over 8 million.

This clonotype was sampled from a boy aged 5-17 years in good health. The rearrangement uses TRBV11-2 and TRBJ1-1; D remains unclear. The sequencing sample was made of blood. The CDR3: CASSSSAGAEAFF. In DNA form, the CDR3 reads TGTGCCAGCAGCTCCTCCGCTGGCGCTGAAGCTTTCTTT.